These 12 T cell receptor beta chains share one sample of origin, sequenced in a study of blood T cell repertoires in COVID-19. This table comes from immunoSEQ multiplex PCR, and its TCRdb copy is limited to in-frame clones, with some not included. The sample shows about 15,000 clones, 76% of them seen only once. The sequenced material came from peripheral blood. The receptors derive from a man between 65 and 85 years old with active or convalescent COVID-19.

The chain carries TRBV7-3 and TRBJ1-1; D is unresolved. The germline CDR1 and CDR2 sequences are SGHTA and FQGTGA. Trimming stripped 3 bases from V and 0 bases from J, with 5 bases between. This CDR3 is 13 amino acids long. The CDR3 nucleotides are TGTGCCAGCAGCTTCAACTTGAACACTGAAGCTTTCTTT. Protein product: CASSFNLNTEAFF.

The chain links TRBV28 to TRBJ2-2; 7 bases align to TRBD2. J was trimmed by 8 bases and V by 5 bases; bases with no gene match: 8. This CDR3 comprises 14 residues. CDR1 and CDR2 (germline): MDHEN, SYDVKM. The chain's CDR3 is CASSPGSGGGELFF. CDR3 bases: TGTGCCAGCAGTCCTGGTTCGGGGGGAGGGGAGCTGTTTTTT.

The chain carries TRBV6-1 and TRBJ1-3; 7 bases fit TRBD1. V gave up 2 bases and J gave up 4 bases; unmatched junction bases: 5. Germline loops: CDR1 MNHNS, CDR2 SASEGT. The CDR3 is 15 residues long. DNA of the CDR3: TGTGCCAGCAGTGAAACGAGGGGGCGAGGAAACACCATATATTTT. Protein sequence: CASSETRGRGNTIYF.

The chain recombines TRBV6-5 with TRBJ2-7; TRBD1 might be the D (5 bases). Trimming pared 0 bases from V and 2 bases from J, leaving 8 bases between. Germline-derived CDR1 and CDR2 are MNHEY and SVGAGI. This CDR3 comprises 14 residues. The CDR3 nucleotides are TGTGCCAGCAGTTACTCGGGGCCTCCCTACGAGCAGTACTTC. Its translation: CASSYSGPPYEQYF.

V and J are TRBV7-2 and TRBJ2-2; 7 positions match TRBD1. The ends lost 1 base at V and 6 bases at J; junction bases unmatched: 2. The CDR3 is made up of 14 amino acids. The germline V gene encodes CDR1 SGHTA and CDR2 FQGNSA. The CDR3 loop reads CASSLGQGPGELFF. In DNA form, the CDR3 reads TGTGCCAGCAGCTTAGGACAGGGCCCCGGGGAGCTGTTTTTT.

The chain carries TRBV5-1 and TRBJ2-1; D might be TRBD2 (6 bases). The V gene lost 4 bases and the J gene lost 0 bases, with 17 bases spanning the gap. There are 17 residues in the CDR3. Per the germline V gene, CDR1 is SGHRS and CDR2 is YFSETQ. This chain's CDR3 is CASSETLATSSYNEQFF. For the CDR3, the DNA is TGCGCCAGCAGCGAGACCCTAGCGACCAGCTCCTACAATGAGCAGTTCTTC. The whole variable domain, filled in from reference TRBV5-1 and TRBJ2-1, reads KAGVTQTPRYLIKTRGQQVTLSCSPISGHRSVSWYQQTPGQGLQFLFEYFSETQRNKGNFPGRFSGRQFSNSRSEMNVSTLELGDSALYLCASSETLATSSYNEQFFGPGTRLTVL.

The rearrangement uses TRBV28 and TRBJ2-1; 9 nucleotides match TRBD1. Trimming removed 6 bases from V and 9 bases from J; junction bases left unmatched: 12. Germline assignment: CDR1 MDHEN and CDR2 SYDVKM. The CDR3 is 15 amino acids. CDR3 sequence (DNA): TGTGCCAGCAGCATAACAGGGGGCGCGGTTCTTGAGCAGTTCTTC. As protein: CASSITGGAVLEQFF.

The rearrangement joins TRBV5-5 to TRBJ2-7; perhaps TRBD1 as D (5 bases). Germline lookup yields CDR1 SGHKS and CDR2 YYEKEE (reference sequence). The V and J ends lost 0 bases and 6 bases respectively, with 10 bases between them. CDR3 length: 13 amino acids. CDR3 residues: CASSLAPDTEQYF. The CDR3 DNA is TGTGCCAGCAGCTTGGCCCCGGACACCGAGCAGTACTTC.

V usage is TRBV12-2 and J usage is TRBJ1-6; the table's D call, TRBD1, was not checked against the DNA. TRBV12-2 is reported as a pseudogene. The CDR3 covers 14 residues. Written as DNA, the CDR3 is TGTGCAAGTCGCTTAGGACGCGACAAATCACCCCTCCACTTT. Translation: CASRLGRDKSPLHF.

The rearrangement uses TRBV5-1 and TRBJ2-7; tentative D call: TRBD1 (6 bases). Trimming stripped 2 bases from V and 3 bases from J, with 9 bases between. The CDR3 runs to 13 residues. The germline V gene encodes CDR1 SGHRS and CDR2 YFSETQ. CDR3 DNA sequence: TGCGCCAGCAGCTTAACGGACAGCTACGAGCAGTACTTC. Protein sequence: CASSLTDSYEQYF.

The chain couples TRBV6-6 to TRBJ1-6; D unresolved. The CDR3 spans 15 residues. In germline, CDR1 is MNHNY, CDR2 SVGAGI (reference sequence). Trimming cost V 5 bases and J 10 bases, with 18 bases left between them. The DNA for the CDR3 is TGTGCCAGCAGTCCTCCCGGGAGAGGATCCTCACCCCTCCACTTT. This sequence encodes CASSPPGRGSSPLHF.

The chain links TRBV6-1 to TRBJ2-1; 7 positions agree with TRBD2. Looked up from germline, CDR1 is MNHNS and CDR2 is SASEGT. CDR3 length equals 13 residues. The V and J ends lost 3 bases and 14 bases, in that order; junction bases with no gene match: 10. The CDR3 DNA sequence: TGTGCCAGCAGTGACGGGGAGAGGGCGGGGGAGTTCTTC. Its translation: CASSDGERAGEFF.